These T cell receptor beta chains were read from a single sample in a study of technical replicates of blood from several donors. Sequencing was performed with immunoSEQ multiplex PCR; in TCRdb, only in-frame clones are kept and a portion is missing. The table has about 83,000 clones, about 90% seen once. Material for sequencing was T cells isolated from PBMCs. These receptors came from a human donor in good health. Each CDR3 is given with its conserved first and last residue. D genes are given only for firm matches. Rows may omit the clone size; those that give it use once, few, many or a size class.

TRBJ2-7	TRBV11-2	NA	once	TGTGCCAGCAGCTCCCGGGGCCGGGACTCCCTTCCCTACGAGCAGTACTTC	CASSSRGRDSLPYEQYF
TRBJ2-7	TRBV5-1	TRBD2	NA	TGCGCCAGCAGCCCACTAGGACTAGCGGGGGGGCCGAACGAGCAGTACTTC	CASSPLGLAGGPNEQYF
TRBJ1-2	TRBV5-6	NA	NA	TGTGCCAGCAGCTCGAGGGGGGGCAGAGGCTACACCTTC	CASSSRGGRGYTF
TRBJ1-5	TRBV19	NA	NA	TGTGCCAGTAGACTAGCATTGGGCAGGATCCATCAGCCCCAGCATTTT	CASRLALGRIHQPQHF
TRBJ1-2	TRBV27	NA	NA	TGTGCCAGCAGTTTAGCGGGGGACCCCTGGGGCTACACCTTC	CASSLAGDPWGYTF
TRBJ1-2	TRBV19	NA	once	TGTGCCAGTAGTTTCGGGACAACAGGAGCGGGCTACACCTTC	CASSFGTTGAGYTF
TRBJ2-7	TRBV7-6	NA	once	TGTGCCAGCAGCGATACTAGCCTCCTCGAGCAGTACTTC	CASSDTSLLEQYF
TRBJ1-2	TRBV9	TRBD1	once	TGTGCCAGCAGCGCTAACCAGGGACAGCCCGGGTTCTATGGCTACACCTTC	CASSANQGQPGFYGYTF
TRBJ2-5	TRBV18	NA	NA	TGTGCCAGCTCAAGATCGGGGTGGGGAGAGACCCAGTACTTC	CASSRSGWGETQYF
TRBJ2-1	TRBV27	NA	NA	TGTGCCAGCAGTTTTAGACAGGACACTATCTCCTACAATGAGCAGTTCTTC	CASSFRQDTISYNEQFF
TRBJ2-5	TRBV10-1	NA	NA	TGCGCCAGCAGTGATAGATTGGGCGATCAGCTCGGGACCCAGTACTTC	CASSDRLGDQLGTQYF
TRBJ2-1	TRBV6-6	NA	NA	TGTGCCAGCAGTCACCTAGCGCACAATGAGCAGTTCTTC	CASSHLAHNEQFF
TRBJ2-7	TRBV19	TRBD1	NA	TGTGCCAGTAGTATTGGGACGGGACAGTCCTACGAGCAGTACTTC	CASSIGTGQSYEQYF
TRBJ2-2	TRBV19	TRBD1	NA	TGTGCCAGTAGTGGGACAGCTAACACCGGGGAGCTGTTTTTT	CASSGTANTGELFF
TRBJ1-2	TRBV7-8	NA	NA	TGTGCCAGCAGCTTAAATAGAACTACGTATGGCTACACCTTC	CASSLNRTTYGYTF
TRBJ2-3	TRBV28	NA	NA	TGTGCCAGCAGTTTACCGGGATCGTTAGATACGCAGTATTTT	CASSLPGSLDTQYF
TRBJ1-1	TRBV2	TRBD1	NA	TGTGCCAGCAGAATAGCTCAGGGGGCCGCTGAAGCTTTCTTT	CASRIAQGAAEAFF
TRBJ1-5	TRBV5-1	TRBD1	once	TGCGCCAGCAGCTTAACAGGGGATAGCAATCAGCCCCAGCATTTT	CASSLTGDSNQPQHF
TRBJ2-5	TRBV25-1	NA	once	TGTGCCAGCAGGGACCCGGCAGGGGATCAAGAGACCCAGTACTTC	CASRDPAGDQETQYF
TRBJ1-2	TRBV5-6	NA	NA	TGTGCCAGCAGCTTTGGGCTGCTCAGGAACTATGGCTACACCTTC	CASSFGLLRNYGYTF
TRBJ2-7	TRBV28	NA	NA	TGTGCCAGCACTACAGGTATCTCCTACGAGCAGTACTTC	CASTTGISYEQYF
TRBJ2-1	TRBV6-5	TRBD1	NA	TGTGCCAGCAGTACCGGACAGGGGATAAGAGATGAGCAGTTCTTC	CASSTGQGIRDEQFF
TRBJ2-3	TRBV5-1	NA	once	TGCGCCAGCAGCGTTATTGGGCCATACACAGATACGCAGTATTTT	CASSVIGPYTDTQYF
TRBJ1-6	TRBV11-2	NA	NA	TGTGCCAGCAGCTTGGTAGCGAGCTCCTATAATTCACCCCTCCACTTT	CASSLVASSYNSPLHF
TRBJ2-7	TRBV5-1	TRBD1	NA	TGCGCCAGCAGCTTGGTGACAGGGGGCCCCTACGAGCAGTACTTC	CASSLVTGGPYEQYF
TRBJ1-5	TRBV5-8	NA	NA	TGTGCCAGCAGCTTGGACAGGAATCAGCCCCAGCATTTT	CASSLDRNQPQHF
TRBJ2-5	TRBV28	TRBD2	once	TGTGCCAGCAGTAGGACTAGCGGGGGACAAGAGACCCAGTACTTC	CASSRTSGGQETQYF
TRBJ2-5	TRBV27	NA	NA	TGTGCCAGCAGTTTATGGCGGGAAACGGAGACCCAGTACTTC	CASSLWRETETQYF
TRBJ2-7	TRBV2	TRBD1	once	TGTGCCAGCAGTGAATGGGGACAGGGCTCCTACGAGCAGTACTTC	CASSEWGQGSYEQYF
TRBJ1-2	TRBV6-5	NA	NA	TGTGCCAGCAGTTACGTAGGCCCAGGGTCCCTCTATGGCTACACCTTC	CASSYVGPGSLYGYTF
TRBJ1-1	TRBV27	TRBD1	NA	TGTGCCAGCAGTTTTGGACAGGGGAGCTTCACTGAAGCTTTCTTT	CASSFGQGSFTEAFF
TRBJ2-7	TRBV11-3	NA	NA	TGTGCCAGCAGCCCATTTGGACAGCCGGGGGAGCAGTACTTC	CASSPFGQPGEQYF
TRBJ2-3	TRBV6-5	NA	NA	TGTGCCAGCAGTCTAAACCCTAGCACAGATACGCAGTATTTT	CASSLNPSTDTQYF
TRBJ1-6	TRBV2	NA	few	TGTGCCAGCAGTGGTGGTTCGGTAGGGGGTTCACCCCTCCACTTT	CASSGGSVGGSPLHF
TRBJ1-5	TRBV19	NA	NA	TGTGCCAGTAGTAGACCCGGGACAAGAGATAGCAATCAGCCCCAGCATTTT	CASSRPGTRDSNQPQHF
TRBJ1-1	TRBV5-1	TRBD1	NA	TGCGCCAGCAGCAATGACAGGGGAAGCACTGAAGCTTTCTTT	CASSNDRGSTEAFF
TRBJ1-3	TRBV12-5	NA	NA	TGTGCTAGTGGTTTTTCCCCACAGGGTAGCCCGGATGGAAACACCATATATTTT	CASGFSPQGSPDGNTIYF
TRBJ1-2	TRBV13	NA	NA	TGTGCCAGCAGCGGAGATAAGGTAAACTATGGCTACACCTTC	CASSGDKVNYGYTF
TRBJ2-1	TRBV27	NA	NA	TGTGCCAGCAGTCCCGGTTTCAATGAGCAGTTCTTC	CASSPGFNEQFF
TRBJ1-1	TRBV27	TRBD1	NA	TGTGCCAGCAGTATTGGGACAGGGAGGACCTTTGAAGCTTTCTTT	CASSIGTGRTFEAFF
TRBJ2-1	TRBV29-1	TRBD2	NA	TGCAGCGGGCAGGGTTTTAGCGGGAGGGTGTTGAATGAGCAGTTCTTC	CSGQGFSGRVLNEQFF
TRBJ2-7	TRBV28	TRBD2	NA	TGTGCCAGCAGCCCGGGGGGGTCCTACGAGCAGTACTTC	CASSPGGSYEQYF
TRBJ2-2	TRBV28	NA	NA	TGTGCCAGCCGTGACACCGGGGAGCTGTTTTTT	CASRDTGELFF
TRBJ1-5	TRBV28	NA	few	TGTGCCAGTACACCTAACAGGTACAATCAGCCCCAGCATTTT	CASTPNRYNQPQHF
TRBJ1-3	TRBV2	NA	NA	TGTGCCAGCAGTGAACAGGGGCTCGGCTCTGGAAACACCATATATTTT	CASSEQGLGSGNTIYF
TRBJ2-1	TRBV7-2	NA	few	TGTGCCAGCAGCTTAACCCGAAGGGGGTATGAGCAGTTCTTC	CASSLTRRGYEQFF
TRBJ2-1	TRBV28	NA	NA	TGTGCCAGCATCGAGGGCTCCAACAATGAGCAGTTCTTC	CASIEGSNNEQFF
TRBJ1-6	TRBV4-1	TRBD1	NA	TGCGCCAGCAGCCGAGGGCAGGGGGCAGACTATAATTCACCCCTCCACTTT	CASSRGQGADYNSPLHF
TRBJ2-3	TRBV2	TRBD2	NA	TGTGCCAGCAGCGGGACTAGCGGTGGGGATACGCAGTATTTT	CASSGTSGGDTQYF
TRBJ2-3	TRBV7-2	NA	once	TGTGCCAGCAGCTTAACACAGGTACCTGGGGATACGCAGTATTTT	CASSLTQVPGDTQYF
TRBJ2-1	TRBV4-1	TRBD2	few	TGCGCCAGCAGCCAACCCAAACTGGGTAGCGGGTTTACTGATGAGCAGTTCTTC	CASSQPKLGSGFTDEQFF
TRBJ1-2	TRBV10-1	NA	NA	TGCGCCAGCAGTGAGTCCGACCGAGACAACTACACCTTC	CASSESDRDNYTF
TRBJ2-6	TRBV19	TRBD1	NA	TGTGCCAGTAGTACGCCGACAGGGGGATACTCTGGGGCCAACGTCCTGACTTTC	CASSTPTGGYSGANVLTF